This section outlines one T cell receptor beta chain sequence together with its context. This sample was included in a study of blood T cell repertoires in COVID-19. Study-level information: Samples representing acute and convalescent COVID-19 were sourced from the United States, Italy and Spain. In each case, the material was cDNA or gDNA derived from T cells, B-cell-depleted T cells, or PBMCs.

Participants spanned ages about 18 to 89 years and resided in 20 to 30 US areas. Participants' reported clinical history set cohort assignment. The method was immunoSEQ multiplex PCR; TCRdb's version includes in-frame clones alone and lacks a portion of them. The sample yields approximately 240,000 clones, about four fifths seen once. The CDR3 loop spans 14 amino acids. With 4 bases clipped from V and 6 bases from J, the junction kept 7 bases outside the gene matches. The V gene's germline CDR1 is SGHAT and CDR2 FQNNGV. The chain carries TRBV11-2 and TRBJ1-2; 8 bases align to TRBD1. This TCR derives from a woman between 35 and 50 years old with acute COVID-19. Sequencing input: PBMCs or T cells enriched from blood (not recorded which). The CDR3 region is CASSSTRTGNGYTF. The CDR3 DNA reads TGTGCCAGCAGCTCCACCCGGACAGGGAATGGCTACACCTTC.